This TCR beta chain was sequenced in a study of early T cells in non-severe SARS-CoV-2 infection (dated by TCRdb to the early 2020s). In the study overall: TCR sequencing used bulk RNA from unsorted whole blood, so alpha and beta chains could not be paired. Study-wide findings and limitations: VDJdb matching was skewed toward anti-spike CD8 responses, so virus-specific expansions were likely underestimated and private and CD4 specificities were missed.

Library preparation employed 5' RACE. Reads for this sample came from a NextSeq 500. The TCR library protocol attached unique molecular identifiers to individual cDNA molecules to correct for sequencing error and PCR bias. Both TCR alpha and beta chains were sequenced, and tight co-correlation was observed between alpha and beta sequence abundances in each sample. The study's own analysis went as follows. V gene, J gene and CDR3 annotation of TCR sequences was performed with Decombinator V4. TCRs were defined as expanded if a significant change between any two time points was detected under a Poisson model with p below 0.0001. TCR abundances were normalised to the total number of TCRs sequenced per sample and expressed as counts per million. MAIT TCRs were defined by TRAV1-2 paired with TRAJ12, TRAJ20 or TRAJ33, and iNKT TCRs by TRAV10 paired with TRAJ18. VDJdb, accessed 1 November 2021, was searched for CMV, EBV and SARS-CoV-2 annotated TCRs, excluding TCRs annotated for multiple antigens. Clones were called with MiXCR by TCRdb after fastp trimmed the public reads at Q25, and only in-frame beta chains were retained. Rows matching on CDR3 protein sequence are summarized as one entry with the most common DNA and genes. In this record, the V and J calls reflect TCRdb's handling and not the investigators' own analysis. The table for this sample lists 45,000 to 75,000 distinct CDR3 sequences; roughly 5.3% of them were counted only once. About 6.8% of the sample is held by the ten biggest clonotypes.

The germline V gene (reference sequence) yields LGHDT for CDR1 and YNNKEL for CDR2. The V and J ends are trimmed by 2 bases and 4 bases, leaving 6 bases between them. Taken from cysteine to phenylalanine, the CDR3 has 14 residues. Only the CDR3 part of the read is kept: 42 bases, read in frame from the first base. This clonotype was counted ten times or more. Its antigen has not been determined. Per-base quality was not reported, and no clone a single base away is much larger than it. Set within a cohort of healthcare workers in London, UK, this nested case-control study involved weekly PCR testing of nasopharyngeal swabs along with blood sampling. Between 23 and 31 March 2020, the week of the UK lockdown, healthcare workers were enrolled and then followed up weekly for as long as 16 weeks.

The sequenced material came from whole blood. The rearranged chain carries TRBV3-1 and TRBJ1-6; the D gene identity is not certain. The receptor's source is an adult who was a healthcare worker with PCR-confirmed SARS-CoV-2 infection or an uninfected control (not recorded which). In nucleotide form, the sequence is TGTGCCAGCAGCCAACAGCCATATAATTCACCCCTCCACTTT. It specifies CASSQQPYNSPLHF.